This entry features one T cell receptor beta chain sequence. The antigen is not known. This CDR3 has 14 amino acids. With 4 bases clipped from V and 7 bases from J, the junction kept 3 bases outside the gene matches. This sample was taken from a study of T cells after yellow fever vaccination. General study findings and limits: Primary-vaccination clones mostly resurfaced post-booster (96% CD4, roughly 90% CD8). A minor fraction of clonotypes spanned both CD4 and CD8 compartments.

TCRdb reanalysed the 5' RACE reads using MiXCR and keeps one entry per CDR3 protein. This table has 500,000 to 650,000 distinct CDR3 sequences, around an eighth appearing once. This sequence was found in a man younger than 45 who received the YFV17D yellow fever vaccine. The V gene is TRBV12-3 or TRBV12-4, the J gene TRBJ2-1; 11 nucleotides agree with TRBD2. Sequencing was performed on PBMCs, taken on the day of the yellow fever booster vaccination. CDR3 loop: CASSYSGRENEQFF. CDR3 sequence (DNA): TGTGCCAGCAGTTATAGCGGGAGGGAGAATGAGCAGTTCTTC.